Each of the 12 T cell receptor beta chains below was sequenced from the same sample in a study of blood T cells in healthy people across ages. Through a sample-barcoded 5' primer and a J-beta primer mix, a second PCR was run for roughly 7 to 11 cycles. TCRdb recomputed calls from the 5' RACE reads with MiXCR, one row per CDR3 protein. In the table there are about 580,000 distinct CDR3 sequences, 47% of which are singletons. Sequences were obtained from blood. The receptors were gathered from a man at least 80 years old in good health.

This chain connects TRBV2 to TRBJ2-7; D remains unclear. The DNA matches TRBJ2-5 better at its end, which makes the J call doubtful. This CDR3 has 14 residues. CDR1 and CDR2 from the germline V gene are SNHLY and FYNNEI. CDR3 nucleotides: TGTGCCAGCAGTGTTGGCGTCGAGAAAGAGACCCAGTACTTC. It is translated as CASSVGVEKETQYF.

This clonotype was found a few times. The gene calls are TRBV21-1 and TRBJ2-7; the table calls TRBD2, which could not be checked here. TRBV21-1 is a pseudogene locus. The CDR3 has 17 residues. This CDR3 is CASTSPPGLWDAYEQYF. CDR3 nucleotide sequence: TGTGCCAGCACCTCCCCTCCGGGTTTGTGGGACGCGTACGAGCAGTACTTC.

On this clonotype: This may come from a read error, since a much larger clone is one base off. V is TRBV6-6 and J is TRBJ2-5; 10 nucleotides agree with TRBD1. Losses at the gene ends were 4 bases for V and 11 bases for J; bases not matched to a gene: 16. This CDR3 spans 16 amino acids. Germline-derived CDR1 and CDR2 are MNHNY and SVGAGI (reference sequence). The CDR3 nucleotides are TGTGCCAGCAGTTGCCGGGGGACAGGGGATTCGGGGGAGCAGTACTTC. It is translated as CASSCRGTGDSGEQYF.

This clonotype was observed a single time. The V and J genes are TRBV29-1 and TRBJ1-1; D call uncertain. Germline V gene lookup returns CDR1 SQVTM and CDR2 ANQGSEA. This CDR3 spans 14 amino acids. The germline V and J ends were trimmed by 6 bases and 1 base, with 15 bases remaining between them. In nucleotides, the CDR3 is TGCAGCGTCTGTTTTCGACTGGGGAACACTGAAGCTTTCTTT. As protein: CSVCFRLGNTEAFF.

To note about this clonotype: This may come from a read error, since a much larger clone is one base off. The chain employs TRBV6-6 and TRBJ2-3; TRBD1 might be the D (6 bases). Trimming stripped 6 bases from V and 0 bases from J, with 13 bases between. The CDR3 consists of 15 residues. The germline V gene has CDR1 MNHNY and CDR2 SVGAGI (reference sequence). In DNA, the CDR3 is TGTGCCAGCAGGCCACAGGGACCTAGCACAGATACGCAGTATTTT. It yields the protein CASRPQGPSTDTQYF.

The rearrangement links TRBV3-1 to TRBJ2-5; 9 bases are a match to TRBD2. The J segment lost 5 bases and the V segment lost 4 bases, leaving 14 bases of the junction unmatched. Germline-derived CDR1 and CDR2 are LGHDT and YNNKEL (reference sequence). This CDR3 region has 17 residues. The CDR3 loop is CASSPRSGGPDLETQYF. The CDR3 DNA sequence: TGTGCCAGCAGCCCCCGGAGCGGGGGGCCCGACCTCGAGACCCAGTACTTC.

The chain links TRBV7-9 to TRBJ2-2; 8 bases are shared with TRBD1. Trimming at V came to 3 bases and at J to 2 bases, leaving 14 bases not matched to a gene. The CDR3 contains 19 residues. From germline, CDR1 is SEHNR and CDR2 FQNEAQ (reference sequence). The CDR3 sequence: CASSLFLDRARPNTGELFF. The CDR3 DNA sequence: TGTGCCAGCAGCTTGTTTTTGGACAGGGCGAGGCCTAACACCGGGGAGCTGTTTTTT.

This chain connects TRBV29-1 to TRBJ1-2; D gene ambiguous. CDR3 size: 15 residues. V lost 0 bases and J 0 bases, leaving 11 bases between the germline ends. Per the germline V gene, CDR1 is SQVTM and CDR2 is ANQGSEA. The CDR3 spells CSVEDPPGTNYGYTF. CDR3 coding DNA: TGCAGCGTTGAAGATCCCCCGGGAACTAACTATGGCTACACCTTC. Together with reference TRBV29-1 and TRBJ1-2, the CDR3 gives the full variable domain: SAVISQKPSRDICQRGTSLTIQCQVDSQVTMMFWYRQQPGQSLTLIATANQGSEATYESGFVIDKFPISRPNLTFSTLTVSNMSPEDSSIYLCSVEDPPGTNYGYTFGSGTRLTVV.

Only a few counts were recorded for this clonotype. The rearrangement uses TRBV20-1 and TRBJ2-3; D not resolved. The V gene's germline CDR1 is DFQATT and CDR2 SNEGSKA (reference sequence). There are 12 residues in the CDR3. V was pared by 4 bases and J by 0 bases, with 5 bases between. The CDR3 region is CSAIDSTDTQYF. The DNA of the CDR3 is TGCAGTGCTATCGACAGCACAGATACGCAGTATTTT.

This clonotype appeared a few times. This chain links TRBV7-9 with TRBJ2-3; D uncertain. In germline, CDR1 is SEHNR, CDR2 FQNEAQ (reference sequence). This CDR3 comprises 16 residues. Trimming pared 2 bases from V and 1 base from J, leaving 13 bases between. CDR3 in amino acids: CASSLTEWPGTDTQYF. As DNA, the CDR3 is TGTGCCAGCAGCTTAACGGAATGGCCAGGCACAGATACGCAGTATTTT.

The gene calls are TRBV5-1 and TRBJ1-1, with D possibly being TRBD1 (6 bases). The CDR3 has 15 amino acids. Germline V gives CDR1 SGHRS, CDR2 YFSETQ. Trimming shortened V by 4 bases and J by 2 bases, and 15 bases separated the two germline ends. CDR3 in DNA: TGCGCCAGCAGCAATCCCCTTGGGGGCAACACTGAAGCTTTCTTT. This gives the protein CASSNPLGGNTEAFF. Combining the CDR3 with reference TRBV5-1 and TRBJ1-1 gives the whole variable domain KAGVTQTPRYLIKTRGQQVTLSCSPISGHRSVSWYQQTPGQGLQFLFEYFSETQRNKGNFPGRFSGRQFSNSRSEMNVSTLELGDSALYLCASSNPLGGNTEAFFGQGTRLTVV.

This CDR3 reads CASSMDGRYQPQHF. CDR3 DNA: TGTGCCAGCAGCATGGACGGAAGGTACCAGCCCCAGCATTTT. The chain has TRBV7-9 and TRBJ1-5; D gene ambiguous. The length of the CDR3 is 14 residues. CDR1 is SEHNR, CDR2 FQNEAQ, per germline (reference sequence). Deletions cut 5 bases from V and 7 bases from J, with 15 bases between. Full variable domain (missing parts from reference TRBV7-9 and TRBJ1-5): DTGVSQNPRHKITKRGQNVTFRCDPISEHNRLYWYRQTLGQGPEFLTYFQNEAQLEKSRLLSDRFSAERPKGSFSTLEIQRTEQGDSAMYLCASSMDGRYQPQHFGDGTRLSIL.